This T cell receptor beta chain is drawn from a study of blood T cell repertoires in COVID-19. Profiled with immunoSEQ multiplex PCR; TCRdb holds only in-frame clones, not every one. This repertoire shows roughly 240,000 clones, about 86% found once; its top ten account for 3.6%. The V end was cut by 1 base, the J end by 7 bases, with 17 bases between. CDR1 and CDR2 from the germline V gene are SEHNR and FQNEAQ (reference sequence). The CDR3 consists of 16 residues. A single count supports this clone. V and J are TRBV7-9 and TRBJ2-1; TRBD2 is a possible D gene (5 bases). This clonotype was sampled from a man in his late teens or twenties with active or convalescent COVID-19. Sequenced sample: peripheral blood. CDR3: CASSLGRTGPLNEQFF. The DNA for the CDR3 is TGTGCCAGCAGCTTAGGTAGGACTGGCCCCTTAAATGAGCAGTTCTTC.